The 31 T cell receptor beta chains in this list originate from one sample, sequenced in a study of radiation and T cells in renal cell carcinoma. Only in-frame clones appear in the TCRdb table, and some are missing; sequencing was by immunoSEQ multiplex PCR. The data show roughly 90,000 clones, roughly 80% seen once. Time point defined: blood 4 weeks post-SBRT, at nephrectomy. Treatment defined: 15 Gy SBRT to primary tumor, nephrectomy 4 weeks later. The material was blood, obtained from a patient whose treatment included radiotherapy and nephrectomy. These receptors all stem from a man in his fifties with renal cell carcinoma.

The chain uses TRBV7-9 and TRBJ2-5; 7 nucleotides align to TRBD1. J gave up 0 bases and V 3 bases, and 7 bases lay outside the gene matches. CDR1 is SEHNR and CDR2 is FQNEAQ in the germline V gene (reference sequence). CDR3 length: 16 residues. Written as DNA, the CDR3 is TGTGCCAGCAGCTTCGCTACAGGGGCGAACCAAGAGACCCAGTACTTC. Translation: CASSFATGANQETQYF.

This rearrangement joins TRBV6-5 to TRBJ2-1, with unresolved D. Germline values: CDR1 MNHEY, CDR2 SVGAGI. CDR3 length equals 14 residues. V was cut by 5 bases and J by 4 bases, with 12 bases left in between. The CDR3 DNA is TGTGCCAGCAGTACCCCCGGCCTGTACAATGAGCAGTTCTTC. Residues: CASSTPGLYNEQFF.

The rearrangement links TRBV6-1 to TRBJ2-5, with 8 bases aligning to TRBD2. J was trimmed by 5 bases and V by 5 bases; bases with no gene match: 7. CDR3 length: 14 residues. Germline V gives CDR1 MNHNS, CDR2 SASEGT. CDR3 protein: CASSSLAGYETQYF. In nucleotides, the CDR3 is TGTGCCAGCAGTTCCTTAGCGGGGTATGAGACCCAGTACTTC.

The genes are TRBV7-6 and TRBJ2-5; D remains unclear. The germline CDR1 and CDR2 sequences are SGHVS and FNYEAQ. The V gene lost 1 base and the J gene lost 5 bases, with 14 bases spanning the gap. The CDR3 loop spans 15 amino acids. The CDR3 region has the DNA TGTGCCAGCAGCTTAGGTTTGGGGTTGGCGGAGACCCAGTACTTC. Translating it yields CASSLGLGLAETQYF.

V and J are TRBV7-8 and TRBJ2-7; unclear D gene. V lost 0 bases and J lost 0, with 6 bases in between. The CDR3 covers 14 residues. In germline, CDR1 is SGHVS, CDR2 FQNEAQ. In DNA, the CDR3 is TGTGCCAGCAGCTTAGCGCACAACTCCTACGAGCAGTACTTC. Protein product: CASSLAHNSYEQYF.

The chain uses TRBV6-5 and TRBJ2-3; the match to TRBD2 covers 9 bases. The CDR3 is 15 amino acids. Germline CDR1 reads MNHEY; CDR2 reads SVGAGI. The V segment lost 6 bases and the J segment 6 bases; nucleotides outside the gene matches: 10. DNA of the CDR3: TGTGCCAGCAGCCCAATAGCGGGAGTAGGGGATACGCAGTATTTT. Protein: CASSPIAGVGDTQYF.

This clone was seen ten or more times. This chain connects TRBV9 to TRBJ1-1; no clear D. This CDR3 has 14 amino acids. V dropped 0 bases and J dropped 3 bases, with 9 bases sitting between them. Per the germline V gene, CDR1 is SGDLS and CDR2 is YYNGEE. CDR3 sequence (DNA): TGTGCCAGCAGCGTAGCAGCCGGGGACACTGAAGCTTTCTTT. Residues: CASSVAAGDTEAFF. Combining the CDR3 with reference TRBV9 and TRBJ1-1 gives the whole variable domain DSGVTQTPKHLITATGQRVTLRCSPRSGDLSVYWYQQSLDQGLQFLIQYYNGEERAKGNILERFSAQQFPDLHSELNLSSLELGDSALYFCASSVAAGDTEAFFGQGTRLTVV.

For the CDR3, the DNA is TGTGCCAGTAGTCCCACGCACACAGATACGCAGTATTTT. Protein sequence: CASSPTHTDTQYF. V is TRBV19 and J is TRBJ2-3; D ambiguous. This CDR3 region has 13 residues. The germline gives CDR1 LNHDA, CDR2 SQIVND (reference sequence). V was shortened by 5 bases and J by 2 bases, with 8 bases between the two germline ends.

The rearrangement joins TRBV4-1 to TRBJ2-5, with a possible D match to TRBD2 (6 bases). Trimming left V 2 bases short and J 2 bases short, with 9 bases between. The CDR3 length is 14 residues. The germline CDR1 and CDR2 sequences are MGHRA and YSYEKL. The CDR3 DNA reads TGCGCCAGCAGCCAATGGGGACTGCAAGAGACCCAGTACTTC. Translation: CASSQWGLQETQYF.

This clone has just a few counts. This chain connects TRBV9 to TRBJ2-7; TRBD1 might be the D (6 bases). V dropped 4 bases and J dropped 3 bases, with 17 bases sitting between them. Germline V gives CDR1 SGDLS, CDR2 YYNGEE. This CDR3 is 15 amino acids long. For the CDR3, the DNA is TGTGCCAGCAGCCCCAACCGAGGACAGAGCTACGAGCAGTACTTC. Translation: CASSPNRGQSYEQYF.

This clone was detected a few times. The chain combines TRBV5-4 with TRBJ1-1; possible D gene TRBD1, 6 bases. The CDR3 spans 14 residues. Trimming pared 4 bases from V and 5 bases from J, leaving 15 bases between. Germline V gene data show CDR1 as SGHNT and CDR2 as YYREEE (reference sequence). Here the CDR3 DNA reads TGTGCCAGCAGCCGCGGGGGGGCTCCGACTGAAGCTTTCTTT. It translates to CASSRGGAPTEAFF.

This clone was seen only a few times. The gene calls are TRBV7-2 and TRBJ1-2; 7 bases are a match to TRBD1. The CDR3 has 17 residues. Germline values: CDR1 SGHTA, CDR2 FQGNSA. With 0 bases clipped from V and 2 bases from J, the junction kept 9 bases outside the gene matches. CDR3 residues: CASSLAHFQGGNYGYTF. The CDR3 DNA is TGTGCCAGCAGCTTAGCCCATTTCCAGGGGGGAAACTATGGCTACACCTTC.

The V and J genes are TRBV6-5 and TRBJ1-6, with D possibly matching TRBD1 (6 bases). V lost 6 bases and J lost 7, with 13 bases in between. Germline CDR1 reads MNHEY; CDR2 reads SVGAGI. The CDR3 sequence is 14 residues long. The CDR3 protein is CASSIETGNSPLHF. The CDR3 DNA reads TGTGCCAGCAGCATAGAAACAGGGAATTCACCCCTCCACTTT.

The V and J genes are TRBV5-1 and TRBJ2-5; D gene uncertain. Germline-derived CDR1 and CDR2 are SGHRS and YFSETQ. The CDR3 sequence is 14 residues long. V was cut by 1 base and J by 4 bases, with 11 bases left in between. CDR3: CASSLTRNIETQYF. The CDR3 region has the DNA TGCGCCAGCAGCTTGACCAGAAATATAGAGACCCAGTACTTC.

J is TRBJ2-1 and V is TRBV5-1, with D possibly TRBD2 on 5 matching bases. CDR1 SGHRS and CDR2 YFSETQ come from the germline V gene. CDR3 length equals 14 residues. The ends were cut back, 0 bases at V and 4 bases at J, with 8 bases in the middle. The DNA of the CDR3 is TGCGCCAGCAGCTTGGGGAGGAGTTACAATGAGCAGTTCTTC. As protein: CASSLGRSYNEQFF.

This clone was picked up one time. The J gene is TRBJ2-7, the V gene TRBV29-1; D perhaps matches TRBD2 (7 bases). CDR3 length: 14 residues. Trimming shortened V by 6 bases and J by 6 bases, and 21 bases separated the two germline ends. Germline V gene lookup returns CDR1 SQVTM and CDR2 ANQGSEA. The CDR3 nucleotides are TGCAGCGTCGGCCGGACTAGGGGGGATGGCGAGCAGTACTTC. This gives the protein CSVGRTRGDGEQYF.

V usage is TRBV4-2 and J usage is TRBJ2-1; a possible D gene is TRBD2 (6 bases). The CDR3 runs to 14 residues. Germline CDR1 LGHNA, CDR2 YNFKEQ. V was pared by 4 bases and J by 4 bases, with 11 bases between. The CDR3 coding sequence is TGTGCCAGCAGCCCGAGGACTATTTACAATGAGCAGTTCTTC. As protein: CASSPRTIYNEQFF.

The CDR3 DNA follows: TGCGCCAGCAGCTTGGACCCCGGGGGAGGGGTTAACACCGGGGAGCTGTTTTTT. Translation gives CASSLDPGGGVNTGELFF. The V gene is TRBV5-1, the J gene TRBJ2-2; TRBD2 agrees at 7 bases. Germline V lookup: CDR1 SGHRS, CDR2 YFSETQ. The CDR3 length is 18 residues. Trimming took 0 bases from V and 2 from J; bases not matched to a gene: 10.

The V and J genes are TRBV5-4 and TRBJ2-4; TRBD2 matches at 11 bases. The trim removed 0 bases at V and 1 base at J, leaving 12 bases unmatched. This CDR3 contains 20 residues. CDR1 and CDR2 (germline): SGHNT, YYREEE (reference sequence). The CDR3 DNA is TGTGCCAGCAGCTTGGCCGGAGTAGCGGGGGGGCGAGAGGCCAAAAACATTCAGTACTTC. Translation: CASSLAGVAGGREAKNIQYF.

This clone appeared a few times. The chain has TRBV7-9 and TRBJ2-5, with D unclear. Germline-derived CDR1 and CDR2 are SEHNR and FQNEAQ (reference sequence). Trimming removed 5 bases from V and 5 bases from J, with 12 bases in between. CDR3 length: 13 residues. Written as DNA, the CDR3 is TGTGCCAGCAGCCCGTCAGGTTCGGAGACCCAGTACTTC. This sequence encodes CASSPSGSETQYF.

V is TRBV6-5 and J is TRBJ1-1; unclear D gene. The V end was cut by 9 bases, the J end by 6 bases, with 11 bases between. Germline CDR1 reads MNHEY; CDR2 reads SVGAGI. The CDR3 loop spans 11 amino acids. CDR3: CASRVGAEAFF. CDR3 nucleotide sequence: TGTGCCAGTCGGGTTGGGGCTGAAGCTTTCTTT.

The chain is built from TRBV27 and TRBJ1-2; 7 bases fit TRBD1. This CDR3 has 13 amino acids. Germline CDR1 reads MNHEY; CDR2 reads SMNVEV (reference sequence). The V segment lost 4 bases and the J segment 8 bases; nucleotides outside the gene matches: 7. Written as DNA, the CDR3 is TGTGCCAGCAGTTATTCGACAGGGCTGGGCTACACCTTC. Protein sequence: CASSYSTGLGYTF.

V is TRBV6-1 and J is TRBJ2-3; D is tentatively TRBD1 or TRBD2 (5 bases each). Between the trimmed V and J ends, which lost 4 bases and 0 bases, there was a span of 8 bases. This CDR3 region has 14 residues. In germline, CDR1 is MNHNS, CDR2 SASEGT. As DNA, the CDR3 is TGTGCCAGCAGTGGAGGGGAGAGCACAGATACGCAGTATTTT. Translated, it gives CASSGGESTDTQYF.

The gene calls are TRBV27 and TRBJ2-3, with D hard to call. Trimming removed 0 bases from V and 6 bases from J, with 4 bases in between. In germline, CDR1 is MNHEY, CDR2 SMNVEV (reference sequence). The CDR3 spans 12 residues. The CDR3 sequence: CASSLSWDTQYF. The CDR3 nucleotides read TGTGCCAGCAGTTTATCGTGGGATACGCAGTATTTT.

The chain is built from TRBV6-1 and TRBJ2-7, with 7 bases identical to TRBD2. After removal of 1 base from V and 0 bases from J, the junction contained 0 bases not matched to a gene. CDR3 length: 14 amino acids. From germline, CDR1 is MNHNS and CDR2 SASEGT. The chain's CDR3 is CASSEGGGSYEQYF. CDR3 DNA sequence: TGTGCCAGCAGTGAAGGGGGGGGCTCCTACGAGCAGTACTTC.

This rearrangement joins TRBV6-6 to TRBJ2-1; TRBD2 agrees at 8 bases. The CDR3 is 13 residues long. The germline gives CDR1 MNHNY, CDR2 SVGAGI (reference sequence). V lost 7 bases and J lost 5; bases outside the gene matches: 4. Here the CDR3 DNA reads TGTGCCAGCATACCGGGACTAGACAATGAGCAGTTCTTC. Protein sequence: CASIPGLDNEQFF.

The V gene is TRBV10-3, the J gene TRBJ1-6; D is undetermined. The CDR3 totals 16 residues. V lost 8 bases, J lost 0 bases, and 14 bases lay in between. Germline CDR1 is ENHRY and CDR2 is SYGVKD. CDR3 DNA sequence: TGTGCCATCCGAGTCTCCGGAAGCTCCTATAATTCACCCCTCCACTTT. This codes for CAIRVSGSSYNSPLHF.

This rearrangement joins TRBV28 to TRBJ2-5; 13 bases agree with TRBD2. The CDR3 has 16 residues. Germline V gives CDR1 MDHEN, CDR2 SYDVKM. The ends lost 3 bases at V and 3 bases at J; junction bases unmatched: 4. The CDR3: CASSFQGLAGEETQYF. CDR3 bases: TGTGCCAGCAGTTTCCAAGGACTAGCGGGGGAAGAGACCCAGTACTTC.

The chain combines TRBV5-1 with TRBJ1-2, with a tentative D call TRBD1 (5 bases). CDR1 and CDR2 (germline): SGHRS, YFSETQ. The CDR3 sequence is 15 residues long. Trimming stripped 0 bases from V and 3 bases from J, with 12 bases between. CDR3 nucleotides: TGCGCCAGCAGCTTGGGAACAGGTCGGGACTATGGCTACACCTTC. This translates into CASSLGTGRDYGYTF.

In this sample, this clone turned up once. The rearrangement uses TRBV2 and TRBJ1-4; weak D call: TRBD1 (6 bases). V was clipped by 8 bases and J by 5 bases, with 15 bases between them. There are 14 residues in the CDR3. Looked up from germline, CDR1 is SNHLY and CDR2 is FYNNEI. The CDR3 DNA reads TGTGCCAGCGGGCGGCGGACAGCGAATGAAAAACTGTTTTTT. Amino acids: CASGRRTANEKLFF.

The chain recombines TRBV5-1 with TRBJ1-2; 9 bases match TRBD1. Germline V CDR1 and CDR2: SGHRS, YFSETQ. V shed 4 bases, J shed 5 bases, and the junction held 9 bases outside the gene matches. There are 15 residues in the CDR3. The CDR3 loop reads CASSQQGALGYGYTF. As DNA, the CDR3 is TGCGCCAGCAGCCAACAGGGGGCCCTAGGGTATGGCTACACCTTC.